Presented here are 10 T cell receptor beta chains from one specimen sequenced in a study of OX40 agonist ivuxolimab in advanced cancers. Method: immunoSEQ multiplex PCR; TCRdb's copy keeps in-frame clones and lacks some. In the table there are tens of thousands of clones, around 89% of which are singletons. This material consisted of CD4+ or CD8+ T cells sorted from blood, taken in a trial of the OX40 agonist ivuxolimab. These receptors were obtained from an adult with an advanced solid tumor such as melanoma, head and neck, liver or kidney cancer.

In this sample, this clone turned up a few times. This chain joins TRBV4-2 and TRBJ2-1; D might be TRBD2 (6 bases). Trimming took 0 bases from V and 6 from J, leaving 18 bases between them. CDR1 and CDR2 (germline): LGHNA, YNFKEQ. The CDR3 length is 17 residues. The CDR3 DNA reads as TGTGCCAGCAGCCAAGATTTTGGAGGGAGTATGGGCAATGAGCAGTTCTTC. This sequence encodes CASSQDFGGSMGNEQFF.

The chain has TRBV5-1 and TRBJ2-3, with D possibly TRBD2 on 6 matching bases. The CDR3 covers 16 residues. Looked up from germline, CDR1 is SGHRS and CDR2 is YFSETQ. V gave up 4 bases and J gave up 0 bases, with 15 bases separating them. The CDR3 DNA reads as TGCGCCAGCAGCGATGTTAGCGGAGGGAGCACAGATACGCAGTATTTT. Protein product: CASSDVSGGSTDTQYF. Full variable domain (rest looked up from reference TRBV5-1 and TRBJ2-3): KAGVTQTPRYLIKTRGQQVTLSCSPISGHRSVSWYQQTPGQGLQFLFEYFSETQRNKGNFPGRFSGRQFSNSRSEMNVSTLELGDSALYLCASSDVSGGSTDTQYFGPGTRLTVL.

The chain is built from TRBV11-2 and TRBJ2-7, with TRBD2 identical over 11 bases. Germline V gene data show CDR1 as SGHAT and CDR2 as FQNNGV. V shed 5 bases, J shed 4 bases, and the junction held 19 bases outside the gene matches. This CDR3 has 19 amino acids. The CDR3 DNA reads TGTGCCAGCAGCCCCTTTATAATTCTAGCGGGGGGTACCCCATACGAGCAGTACTTC. Its translation: CASSPFIILAGGTPYEQYF.

This chain uses TRBV2 with TRBJ2-2; TRBD2 matches at 9 bases. Germline V CDR1 and CDR2: SNHLY, FYNNEI. After removal of 3 bases from V and 0 bases from J, the junction contained 11 bases not matched to a gene. This CDR3 is 19 amino acids long. The CDR3 loop is CASSDRGSGGPTNTGELFF. In nucleotides, the CDR3 is TGTGCCAGCAGTGATAGGGGTAGCGGGGGCCCTACGAACACCGGGGAGCTGTTTTTT. The full variable domain, in which reference TRBV2 and TRBJ2-2 provide the parts outside the CDR3, is EPEVTQTPSHQVTQMGQEVILRCVPISNHLYFYWYRQILGQKVEFLVSFYNNEISEKSEIFDDQFSVERPDGSNFTLKIRSTKLEDSAMYFCASSDRGSGGPTNTGELFFGEGSRLTVL.

The chain links TRBV30 to TRBJ2-5; 7 nucleotides match TRBD1. The trim removed 6 bases at V and 1 base at J, leaving 11 bases unmatched. Germline V CDR1 and CDR2: GTSNPN, SVGIG (reference sequence). This CDR3 region has 15 residues. CDR3 sequence reads: CACNRPGQPQETQYF. The CDR3 DNA reads as TGTGCCTGCAATAGACCGGGACAGCCCCAAGAGACCCAGTACTTC.

The chain joins TRBV27 to TRBJ2-5; unclear D gene. Per the germline V gene, CDR1 is MNHEY and CDR2 is SMNVEV (reference sequence). V was shortened by 4 bases and J by 4 bases, with 4 bases between the two germline ends. There are 11 residues in the CDR3. CDR3 amino acids: CASSSRETQYF. DNA for the CDR3: TGTGCCAGCAGTTCGCGAGAGACCCAGTACTTC.

This chain joins TRBV5-1 and TRBJ1-4; TRBD1 is a possible D gene (6 bases). The CDR3 covers 16 residues. Looked up from germline, CDR1 is SGHRS and CDR2 is YFSETQ. Trimming pared 0 bases from V and 4 bases from J, leaving 13 bases between. CDR3 in amino acids: CASSLVGGENNEKLFF. In nucleotides, the CDR3 is TGCGCCAGCAGCTTGGTCGGGGGCGAGAATAATGAAAAACTGTTTTTT.

The rearrangement uses TRBV5-6 and TRBJ2-5; 7 nucleotides line up with TRBD1. Trimming cost V 4 bases and J 4 bases; bases outside gene matches: 4. The CDR3 has 13 residues. Germline assignment: CDR1 SGHDT and CDR2 YYEEEE. CDR3 coding DNA: TGTGCCAGCAGCCTTACAGGGGCAGAGACCCAGTACTTC. Translating gives CASSLTGAETQYF.

The chain is built from TRBV28 and TRBJ2-6; D uncertain. In germline, CDR1 is MDHEN, CDR2 SYDVKM. V shed 3 bases and J shed 2 bases, with 5 bases lying between them. This CDR3 spans 14 amino acids. CDR3 bases: TGTGCCAGCAGTTTGAGTGCTGGGGCCAACGTCCTGACTTTC. Translated: CASSLSAGANVLTF.

The chain couples TRBV5-1 to TRBJ2-7; TRBD1 might be the D (5 bases). The V gene lost 4 bases and the J gene lost 3 bases, with 8 bases spanning the gap. Germline V gives CDR1 SGHRS, CDR2 YFSETQ. This CDR3 region has 12 residues. The CDR3 here is CASSGQGYEQYF. The CDR3 DNA follows: TGCGCCAGCAGCGGGCAGGGCTACGAGCAGTACTTC.